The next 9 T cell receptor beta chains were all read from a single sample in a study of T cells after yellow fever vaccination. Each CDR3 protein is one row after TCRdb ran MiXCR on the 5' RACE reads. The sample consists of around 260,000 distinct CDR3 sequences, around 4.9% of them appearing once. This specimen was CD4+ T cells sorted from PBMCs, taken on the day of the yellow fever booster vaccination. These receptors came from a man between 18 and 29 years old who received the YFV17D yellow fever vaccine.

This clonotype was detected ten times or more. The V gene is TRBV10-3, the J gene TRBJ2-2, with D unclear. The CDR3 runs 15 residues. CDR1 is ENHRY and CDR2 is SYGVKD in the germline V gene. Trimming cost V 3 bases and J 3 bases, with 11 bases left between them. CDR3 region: CAISDSRRDTGELFF. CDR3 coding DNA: TGTGCCATCAGTGATTCCCGCAGAGACACCGGGGAGCTGTTTTTT.

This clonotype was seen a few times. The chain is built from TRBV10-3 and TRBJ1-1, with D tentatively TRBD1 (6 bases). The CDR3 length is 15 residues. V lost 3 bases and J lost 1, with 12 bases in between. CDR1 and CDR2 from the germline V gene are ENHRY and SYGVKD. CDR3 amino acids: CAISEVSGQNTEAFF. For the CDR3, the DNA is TGTGCCATCAGTGAAGTGTCGGGACAGAACACTGAAGCTTTCTTT.

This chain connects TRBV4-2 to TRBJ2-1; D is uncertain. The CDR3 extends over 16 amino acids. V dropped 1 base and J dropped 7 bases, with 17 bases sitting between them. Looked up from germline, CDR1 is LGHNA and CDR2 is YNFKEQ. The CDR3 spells CASSQAYPDDMNEQFF. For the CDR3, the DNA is TGTGCCAGCAGCCAAGCTTACCCCGACGATATGAATGAGCAGTTCTTC.

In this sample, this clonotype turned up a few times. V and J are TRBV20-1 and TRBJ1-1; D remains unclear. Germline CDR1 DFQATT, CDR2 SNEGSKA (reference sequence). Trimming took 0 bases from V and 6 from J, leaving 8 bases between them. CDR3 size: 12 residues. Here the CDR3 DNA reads TGCAGTGCTAGAGATCGAATCGCTGAAGCTTTCTTT. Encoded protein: CSARDRIAEAFF.

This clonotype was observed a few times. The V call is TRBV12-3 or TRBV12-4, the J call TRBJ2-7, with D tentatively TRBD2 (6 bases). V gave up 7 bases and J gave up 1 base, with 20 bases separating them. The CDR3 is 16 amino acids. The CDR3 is CASTQTGTPRSYEQYV. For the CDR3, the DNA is TGTGCCAGCACCCAGACCGGGACTCCGCGTTCCTACGAGCAGTACGTC.

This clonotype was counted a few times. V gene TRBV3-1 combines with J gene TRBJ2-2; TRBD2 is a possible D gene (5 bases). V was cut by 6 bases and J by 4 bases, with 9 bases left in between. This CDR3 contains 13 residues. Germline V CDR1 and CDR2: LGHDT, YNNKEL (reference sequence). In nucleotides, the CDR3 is TGTGCCAGCAGAGCTAGCTCCACCGGGGAGCTGTTTTTT. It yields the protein CASRASSTGELFF.

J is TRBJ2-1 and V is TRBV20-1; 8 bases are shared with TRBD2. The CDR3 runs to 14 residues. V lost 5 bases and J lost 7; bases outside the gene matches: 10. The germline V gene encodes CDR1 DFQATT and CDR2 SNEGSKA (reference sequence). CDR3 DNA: TGCAGTGCTTATAGCGGGGCGAATGGGAATGAGCAGTTCTTC. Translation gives CSAYSGANGNEQFF.

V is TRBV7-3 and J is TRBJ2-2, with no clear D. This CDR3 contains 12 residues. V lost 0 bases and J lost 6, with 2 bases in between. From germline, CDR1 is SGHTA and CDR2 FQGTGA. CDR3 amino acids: CASSLTPGELFF. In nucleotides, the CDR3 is TGTGCCAGCAGCTTAACCCCCGGGGAGCTGTTTTTT. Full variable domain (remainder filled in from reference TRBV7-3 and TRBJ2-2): GAGVSQTPSNKVTEKGKYVELRCDPISGHTALYWYRQSLGQGPEFLIYFQGTGAADDSGLPNDRFFAVRPEGSVSTLKIQRTERGDSAVYLCASSLTPGELFFGEGSRLTVL.

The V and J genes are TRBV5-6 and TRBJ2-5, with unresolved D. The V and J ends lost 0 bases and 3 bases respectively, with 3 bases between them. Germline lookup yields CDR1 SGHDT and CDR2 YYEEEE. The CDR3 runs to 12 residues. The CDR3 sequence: CASSLAEETQYF. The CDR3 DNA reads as TGTGCCAGCAGCTTGGCCGAAGAGACCCAGTACTTC.